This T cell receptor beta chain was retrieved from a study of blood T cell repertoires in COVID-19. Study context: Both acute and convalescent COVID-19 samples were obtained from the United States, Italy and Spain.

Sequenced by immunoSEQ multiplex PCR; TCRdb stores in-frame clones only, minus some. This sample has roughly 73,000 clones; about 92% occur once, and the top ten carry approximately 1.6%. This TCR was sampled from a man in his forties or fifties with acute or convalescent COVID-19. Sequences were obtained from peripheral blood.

CDR3 nucleotides: TGTGCCAGCAGTATGGGCGTGGTGTTCGAAGCTTTCTTT. It specifies CASSMGVVFEAFF. The chain employs TRBV27 and TRBJ1-1; the D is unclear. The CDR3 extends over 13 amino acids. V was pared by 5 bases and J by 8 bases, with 15 bases between. CDR1 is MNHEY and CDR2 is SMNVEV in the germline V gene (reference sequence).